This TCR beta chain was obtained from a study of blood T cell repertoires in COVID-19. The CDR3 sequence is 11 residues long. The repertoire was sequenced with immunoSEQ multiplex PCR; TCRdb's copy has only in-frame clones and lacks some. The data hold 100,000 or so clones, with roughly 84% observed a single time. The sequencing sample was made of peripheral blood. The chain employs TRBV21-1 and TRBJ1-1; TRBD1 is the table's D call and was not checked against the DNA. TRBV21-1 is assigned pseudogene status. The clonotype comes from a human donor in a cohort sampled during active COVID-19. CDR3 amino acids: CVKTRTDEAFF. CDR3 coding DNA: TGTGTCAAAACCCGGACAGATGAAGCTTTCTTT.